These 8 T cell receptor beta chains came from one sample sequenced in a study of OX40 agonist ivuxolimab in advanced cancers. Generated by immunoSEQ multiplex PCR, the TCRdb table keeps only in-frame clones and is missing some. This sample carries 70,000 to 90,000 clones, roughly 89% of them seen once, and the ten largest clones take about an eighth. Sequenced material: CD4+ or CD8+ T cells sorted from blood, taken in a trial of the OX40 agonist ivuxolimab. These receptors all stem from an adult with an advanced solid tumor such as melanoma, head and neck, liver or kidney cancer.

V is TRBV4-1 and J is TRBJ2-7; 12 nucleotides align to TRBD2. J gave up 6 bases and V 5 bases, and 2 bases lay outside the gene matches. Germline CDR1 reads MGHRA; CDR2 reads YSYEKL. This CDR3 contains 13 residues. Written as DNA, the CDR3 is TGCGCCAGCAGCAGGACTAGCGGGATCGAGCAGTACTTC. Encoded protein: CASSRTSGIEQYF.

This chain links TRBV7-3 with TRBJ2-1; maybe TRBD2 (6 bases). Germline V gene sequence: CDR1 SGHTA, CDR2 FQGTGA. The V and J ends lost 5 bases and 9 bases respectively, with 17 bases between them. The CDR3 runs to 14 residues. The CDR3 DNA reads as TGTGCCAGCAGCCCTCTCGGGAGATCCCCTGAGCAGTTCTTC. This translates into CASSPLGRSPEQFF.

This sequence joins TRBV27 and TRBJ2-1; tentatively, D is TRBD1 (5 bases). CDR3 length: 12 amino acids. V was pared by 3 bases and J by 5 bases, with 5 bases between. Germline V lookup: CDR1 MNHEY, CDR2 SMNVEV (reference sequence). This CDR3 reads CASSLDNNEQFF. The CDR3 coding sequence is TGTGCCAGCAGTTTGGACAACAATGAGCAGTTCTTC.

The chain couples TRBV6-5 to TRBJ2-7; D remains ambiguous. Germline V gene sequence: CDR1 MNHEY, CDR2 SVGAGI. The CDR3 runs to 14 residues. The ends were cut back, 6 bases at V and 2 bases at J, with 14 bases in the middle. CDR3 in amino acids: CASSPLFGAYEQYF. The CDR3 nucleotides are TGTGCCAGCAGCCCCCTTTTTGGTGCCTACGAGCAGTACTTC.

This chain uses TRBV19 with TRBJ1-5; 8 positions agree with TRBD1. V gave up 1 base and J gave up 2 bases; unmatched junction bases: 4. This CDR3 is 16 amino acids long. Germline V gene lookup returns CDR1 LNHDA and CDR2 SQIVND (reference sequence). CDR3 amino acids: CASSIVVQGGNQPQHF. CDR3 DNA: TGTGCCAGTAGTATAGTTGTACAGGGGGGCAATCAGCCCCAGCATTTT.

The chain combines TRBV10-3 with TRBJ2-1; D is unclear. The CDR3 spans 11 residues. V was clipped by 1 base and J by 8 bases, with 3 bases between them. Per germline, CDR1 ENHRY and CDR2 SYGVKD. DNA for the CDR3: TGTGCCATCAGTGAGTTCGATGAGCAGTTCTTC. Translated, it gives CAISEFDEQFF.

The chain couples TRBV27 to TRBJ2-7, with 8 bases fitting TRBD2. The V segment lost 4 bases and the J segment 3 bases; nucleotides outside the gene matches: 5. There are 14 residues in the CDR3. Germline CDR1 MNHEY, CDR2 SMNVEV (reference sequence). CDR3 region: CASSSSGTSYEQYF. The DNA of the CDR3 is TGTGCCAGCAGTTCCTCGGGGACTAGCTACGAGCAGTACTTC.

The CDR3 here is CASSDPTSGRADGELFF. In DNA, the CDR3 is TGTGCCAGCAGTGACCCGACTAGCGGGAGGGCCGACGGGGAGCTGTTTTTT. The chain employs TRBV6-1 and TRBJ2-2; TRBD2 matches 14 bases. There are 17 residues in the CDR3. CDR1 is MNHNS, CDR2 SASEGT, per germline. V dropped 3 bases and J dropped 7; count of bases not matched to a gene: 7.